Sequencing of this T cell receptor (beta chain) was carried out in a study of blood T cells in healthy people across ages. PCR was performed a second time for about 7 to 11 cycles using a sample-barcoded 5' primer and a J-beta primer mix. TCRdb independently ran MiXCR on the 5' RACE reads; one entry per CDR3 protein. The sample has over 700,000 distinct CDR3 sequences, approximately 25% seen once. This clonotype occurred a few times. In addition, the sample was reused for a study of T cells of mothers and their children.

This TCR derives from a boy aged 5-17 years in good health. The sequenced sample was blood.

The CDR3 spells CASSSDRRGITRANVLTF. The CDR3 DNA reads TGTGCCAGCAGCTCTGACAGGCGGGGTATAACTAGGGCCAACGTCCTGACTTTC. This rearrangement joins TRBV7-8 to TRBJ2-6; D possibly matches TRBD1 or TRBD2 (6 bases each). This CDR3 has 18 residues. CDR1 SGHVS and CDR2 FQNEAQ come from the germline V gene. Trimming stripped 4 bases from V and 5 bases from J, with 21 bases between. The variable domain in full, completed from reference TRBV7-8 and TRBJ2-6, reads GAGVSQSPRYKVAKRGQDVALRCDPISGHVSLFWYQQALGQGPEFLTYFQNEAQLDKSGLPSDRFFAERPEGSVSTLKIQRTQQEDSAVYLCASSSDRRGITRANVLTFGAGSRLTVL.